The 21 T cell receptor beta chains reported below all come from one sample, sequenced in a study of blood T cell repertoires in COVID-19. The data were produced by immunoSEQ multiplex PCR, yet TCRdb's version contains in-frame clones alone and is incomplete. Among tens of thousands of clones, about 91% were seen once, and the ten largest hold 2% to 2.5%. The sequenced sample consisted of peripheral blood. Receptor source: a man aged 55 to 69 with acute or convalescent COVID-19.

The chain has TRBV7-9 and TRBJ1-2; no reliable D call. V lost 5 bases and J 7 bases, leaving 17 bases between the germline ends. Germline V gene lookup returns CDR1 SEHNR and CDR2 FQNEAQ (reference sequence). The CDR3 totals 14 residues. The CDR3 DNA sequence: TGTGCCAGCAGCGGTGAATCGCCAAGCGGTGGCTACACCTTC. Protein: CASSGESPSGGYTF.

This clone has a single count. The chain links TRBV6-6 to TRBJ2-1; TRBD2 agrees at 13 bases. This CDR3 region has 15 residues. Germline V CDR1 and CDR2: MNHNY, SVGAGI (reference sequence). J lost 4 bases, V lost 7 bases, and 4 bases had no gene match. This CDR3 is CASTAGLAGYNEQFF. The CDR3 nucleotides read TGTGCCAGCACCGCGGGACTAGCGGGATACAATGAGCAGTTCTTC.

The V and J genes are TRBV28 and TRBJ2-7; 10 bases fit TRBD1. CDR1 and CDR2 from the germline V gene are MDHEN and SYDVKM. V shed 1 base, J shed 7 bases, and the junction held 10 bases outside the gene matches. The CDR3 is 16 amino acids. The CDR3 sequence is CASSLLAGQGPGEQYF. CDR3 coding DNA: TGTGCCAGCAGTTTATTAGCGGGACAGGGGCCGGGGGAGCAGTACTTC.

This chain connects TRBV5-1 to TRBJ1-2; unclear D gene. The ends were cut back, 3 bases at V and 6 bases at J, with 12 bases in the middle. CDR1 is SGHRS, CDR2 YFSETQ, per germline. There are 13 residues in the CDR3. In DNA form, the CDR3 reads TGCGCCAGCAGCTACCTAGGGAGGGATGGCTACACCTTC. Residues: CASSYLGRDGYTF. Using reference TRBV5-1 and TRBJ1-2 for the parts outside the CDR3, the full variable domain is KAGVTQTPRYLIKTRGQQVTLSCSPISGHRSVSWYQQTPGQGLQFLFEYFSETQRNKGNFPGRFSGRQFSNSRSEMNVSTLELGDSALYLCASSYLGRDGYTFGSGTRLTVV.

The rearrangement joins TRBV9 to TRBJ2-7, with a weak D call TRBD1 (5 bases). CDR3 length equals 15 residues. Deletions cut 0 bases from V and 7 bases from J, with 17 bases between. Per germline, CDR1 SGDLS and CDR2 YYNGEE. In DNA, the CDR3 is TGTGCCAGCAGCGTAGGGGCGGTGGGGCTCTGGGAGCAGTACTTC. Amino acids: CASSVGAVGLWEQYF. Full variable domain (missing parts from reference TRBV9 and TRBJ2-7): DSGVTQTPKHLITATGQRVTLRCSPRSGDLSVYWYQQSLDQGLQFLIQYYNGEERAKGNILERFSAQQFPDLHSELNLSSLELGDSALYFCASSVGAVGLWEQYFGPGTRLTVT.

V gene TRBV6-4 combines with J gene TRBJ2-1; a weak D match, TRBD1 (5 bases). Deletions cut 1 base from V and 9 bases from J, with 10 bases between. CDR3 length: 13 residues. The germline V gene has CDR1 MRHNA and CDR2 SNTAGT. The CDR3 nucleotides are TGTGCCAGCAGTGACTTAAGGGGTAGTGAGCAGTTCTTC. This codes for CASSDLRGSEQFF.

This rearrangement joins TRBV19 to TRBJ1-1, with D perhaps TRBD1 (5 bases). Per the germline V gene, CDR1 is LNHDA and CDR2 is SQIVND (reference sequence). This CDR3 has 16 residues. Trimming shortened V by 1 base and J by 1 base, and 13 bases separated the two germline ends. The CDR3 spells CASSIVGGGGNTEAFF. The CDR3 DNA is TGTGCCAGTAGTATAGTCGGGGGTGGAGGGAACACTGAAGCTTTCTTT. The whole variable domain, remainder taken from reference TRBV19 and TRBJ1-1, is DGGITQSPKYLFRKEGQNVTLSCEQNLNHDAMYWYRQDPGQGLRLIYYSQIVNDFQKGDIAEGYSVSREKKESFPLTVTSAQKNPTAFYLCASSIVGGGGNTEAFFGQGTRLTVV.

Points on this clone: One junction end disagrees with the germline gene, perhaps due to a read error. The V gene is TRBV7-7, the J gene TRBJ2-5, with D maybe TRBD1 (6 bases). Germline values: CDR1 SSHAT, CDR2 FNYEAQ (reference sequence). This CDR3 spans 14 amino acids. The CDR3 DNA sequence: TGTGCTAGCAGCTTAGACAGGCGCTCAGAGACCCAGTACTTC. Protein sequence: CASSLDRRSETQYF.

The gene calls are TRBV19 and TRBJ2-7; TRBD1 might be the D (6 bases). The CDR3 contains 15 residues. CDR1 and CDR2 (germline): LNHDA, SQIVND (reference sequence). V was clipped by 5 bases and J by 3 bases, with 17 bases between them. CDR3 protein: CASSVSGTPSYEQYF. In DNA form, the CDR3 reads TGTGCCAGTAGTGTATCCGGGACACCTAGCTACGAGCAGTACTTC.

The V gene is TRBV2, the J gene TRBJ2-3; maybe TRBD2 (5 bases). V dropped 4 bases and J dropped 3 bases, with 14 bases sitting between them. Germline V gene sequence: CDR1 SNHLY, CDR2 FYNNEI. The CDR3 has 15 residues. The CDR3 sequence is CASSVEGRGTDTQYF. CDR3 nucleotide sequence: TGTGCCAGCAGTGTAGAGGGAAGAGGGACAGATACGCAGTATTTT.

In the case of this clone: One end of the junction is discordant with germline, which a read error may explain. The V gene is TRBV7-7, the J gene TRBJ1-2; the match to TRBD1 covers 7 bases. CDR1 and CDR2 from the germline V gene are SSHAT and FNYEAQ (reference sequence). This CDR3 has 15 residues. CDR3 sequence: CASSFSRGQRHGYTF. CDR3 in DNA: TGTGCTAGCAGCTTTTCGAGGGGACAGCGGCATGGCTACACCTTC. The full variable domain, in which reference TRBV7-7 and TRBJ1-2 provide the parts outside the CDR3, is GAGVSQSPRYKVTKRGQDVTLRCDPISSHATLYWYQQALGQGPEFLTYFNYEAQPDKSGLPSDRFSAERPEGSISTLTIQRTEQRDSAMYRCASSFSRGQRHGYTFGSGTRLTVV.

V gene TRBV7-2 combines with J gene TRBJ2-7; 7 bases match TRBD2. The CDR3 length is 15 residues. From germline, CDR1 is SGHTA and CDR2 FQGNSA. The junction had 4 bases not matched to a gene; V was cut back by 1 base and J by 1 base. Written as DNA, the CDR3 is TGTGCCAGCAGCTTAGACGGGGGGAGGTCCTACGAGCAGTACTTC. It encodes CASSLDGGRSYEQYF.

The CDR3 DNA sequence: TGTGCCAGCAGCTTAGTCCAGGGAAGGGACTATGGCTACACCTTC. Residues: CASSLVQGRDYGYTF. J is TRBJ1-2 and V is TRBV7-6, with D perhaps matching TRBD1 (5 bases). The CDR3 covers 15 residues. CDR1 is SGHVS, CDR2 FNYEAQ, per germline. Trimming shortened V by 1 base and J by 3 bases, and 12 bases separated the two germline ends.

V and J are TRBV6-5 and TRBJ2-3; tentative D call: TRBD1 (7 bases). Between the trimmed V and J ends, which lost 6 bases and 4 bases, there was a span of 14 bases. The CDR3 consists of 14 residues. Germline V gene data show CDR1 as MNHEY and CDR2 as SVGAGI. CDR3 amino acids: CASRLQGRPDTQYF. CDR3 DNA: TGTGCCAGCAGGTTACAGGGGAGGCCAGATACGCAGTATTTT.

This chain connects TRBV5-4 to TRBJ2-5; 8 positions agree with TRBD2. Germline assignment: CDR1 SGHNT and CDR2 YYREEE (reference sequence). V trimming: 4 bases; J trimming: 5 bases; junction bases outside the gene matches: 7. This CDR3 comprises 14 residues. The CDR3 region has the DNA TGTGCCAGCAGCCCCGGGGGGGGGTGGGAGACCCAGTACTTC. Protein: CASSPGGGWETQYF. The full variable domain, rest sourced from reference TRBV5-4 and TRBJ2-5, is ETGVTQSPTHLIKTRGQQVTLRCSSQSGHNTVSWYQQALGQGPQFIFQYYREEENGRGNFPPRFSGLQFPNYSSELNVNALELDDSALYLCASSPGGGWETQYFGPGTRLLVL.

In this sample, this clone turned up a few times. The chain is built from TRBV5-1 and TRBJ1-1; 8 nucleotides align to TRBD1. The V gene end was trimmed by 3 bases and the J gene end by 4 bases; junction bases not matched to a gene: 5. The CDR3 has 14 amino acids. Germline V gene lookup returns CDR1 SGHRS and CDR2 YFSETQ. DNA for the CDR3: TGCGCCAGCAGCTCCAATACAGGGGGCACTGAAGCTTTCTTT. Protein product: CASSSNTGGTEAFF.

This chain joins TRBV6-5 and TRBJ2-1; D might be TRBD1 (6 bases). V was shortened by 7 bases and J by 7 bases, with 14 bases between the two germline ends. The CDR3 is 13 residues long. Germline-derived CDR1 and CDR2 are MNHEY and SVGAGI. This CDR3 is CASMLDRTNEQFF. CDR3 DNA: TGTGCCAGCATGCTCGACAGGACGAATGAGCAGTTCTTC.

The chain employs TRBV27 and TRBJ1-2, with D maybe TRBD1 (5 bases). V was shortened by 5 bases and J by 8 bases, with 18 bases between the two germline ends. This CDR3 spans 14 amino acids. Germline V gives CDR1 MNHEY, CDR2 SMNVEV (reference sequence). In DNA, the CDR3 is TGTGCCAGCAGTCCCCGGGCAGGGCCGAGAGGCTACACCTTC. It codes for CASSPRAGPRGYTF.

The chain recombines TRBV5-1 with TRBJ2-3; 9 bases line up with TRBD1. The CDR3 runs 15 residues. Unmatched junction bases numbered 8, after V lost 3 bases and J lost 6 bases. Germline V gene lookup returns CDR1 SGHRS and CDR2 YFSETQ. This chain's CDR3 is CASSWTGAHSDTQYF. As DNA, the CDR3 is TGCGCCAGCAGCTGGACAGGGGCCCACAGTGATACGCAGTATTTT.

The sample holds a few counts of this clone. V and J are TRBV12-3 or TRBV12-4 and TRBJ2-7; D unclear. V lost 1 base and J 3 bases, leaving 7 bases between the germline ends. This CDR3 has 13 residues. CDR3 sequence (DNA): TGTGCCAGCAGTTTAGGGCAGTACTACGAGCAGTACTTC. Its translation is CASSLGQYYEQYF.

The chain links TRBV11-3 to TRBJ2-7; D possibly corresponds to TRBD2 (6 bases). Looked up from germline, CDR1 is SGHNT and CDR2 is YENEEA. The CDR3 has 15 residues. V gave up 5 bases and J gave up 6 bases, with 20 bases separating them. The CDR3 loop is CASSLGGSEGIEQYF. CDR3 nucleotides: TGTGCCAGCAGCCTCGGGGGATCTGAGGGGATCGAGCAGTACTTC.